The clone carrying this T cell receptor beta chain was counted only a few times. Its antigen is not identified. This specimen comes from a study of cytomegalovirus exposure and HLA in healthy donors. Study outcomes and limitations: An analysis done earlier found most TCR beta V segments productive about 87% or about 30% of the time. A few CMV-associated chains proved CMV antigen-specific in vitro. The number of N-insertions in an Asian-associated ancestry cluster was reportedly below the approximately 690-donor mean in a later analysis. Most TCR sequences proved rare, with some public TCRs found in many donors.

In the PCR, 60 Vbeta and 13 Jbeta primers were used. Sequenced by immunoSEQ multiplex PCR; TCRdb stores in-frame clones only, minus some. Of roughly 180,000 clones in the sample, roughly 8.7% were seen once. The sequencing sample was made of PBMCs. The receptor's source is a woman younger than 45 in good health and CMV-seropositive.

CDR3 sequence reads: CASPKAGNEQFF. CDR3 nucleotide sequence: TGTGCCAGCCCGAAGGCGGGCAATGAGCAGTTCTTC. The rearrangement joins TRBV6-1 to TRBJ2-1; D might be TRBD2 (5 bases). The CDR3 runs 12 residues. Trimming cost V 8 bases and J 6 bases, with 11 bases left between them. Germline assignment: CDR1 MNHNS and CDR2 SASEGT.